The source of this T cell receptor (beta chain) is a study of blood T cell repertoires in COVID-19. On the study more broadly: Some COVID-19 samples were acute and others convalescent; all came from the United States, Italy and Spain. T cells, B-cell-depleted T cells, or PBMCs provided the cDNA or gDNA that served as material.

J was trimmed by 2 bases and V by 3 bases; bases with no gene match: 1. There are 15 residues in the CDR3. Germline CDR1 reads KGHSH; CDR2 reads LQKENI. A note on this clone: In the same sample, other DNA sequences code for this CDR3.

Authors' methods: Amplified reference gene primers provided the basis for estimating nucleated cell counts. Repertoires were generated with immunoSEQ multiplex PCR, while TCRdb's copy carries only in-frame clones and drops some. Clone size and V and J calls were adopted from that table, with D and trimming inferred from the DNA. Here the sample spans about 74,000 clones, 75% to 85% being singletons. Sequences were obtained from peripheral blood. V is TRBV18 and J is TRBJ2-1, with 10 bases matching TRBD2. The receptor's source is a human donor in a cohort sampled during active COVID-19. The CDR3 nucleotides read TGTGCCAGCTCACCCGGACTAGCGGCCTACAATGAGCAGTTCTTC. It encodes CASSPGLAAYNEQFF.